This T cell receptor beta chain was retrieved from a study of cytomegalovirus exposure and HLA in healthy donors. Study summary: For the 300 to 450 genotyped donors, approximately 83% fell within the Caucasian-associated ancestry cluster.

It was with 60 Vbeta and 13 Jbeta primers that the PCR ran. Authors' data handling: Later work found 80 million or so unique TCR beta chains, with some 11 million shared. Sequencing used immunoSEQ multiplex PCR; TCRdb keeps in-frame clones, though not all of them. V and J calls and clone size are given by that table; D and trimming were obtained from the DNA. The sample includes roughly 100,000 clones, roughly three quarters of them seen just once. In its sample, this clone was seen once. The germline V gene encodes CDR1 LNHDA and CDR2 SQIVND (reference sequence). The CDR3 consists of 13 residues. V gave up 6 bases and J gave up 5 bases; unmatched junction bases: 4.

The sequence was collected from a woman aged 55 to 70 in good health and CMV-seropositive. This chain links TRBV19 with TRBJ2-7, with 10 bases fitting TRBD1. Sequenced material: PBMCs. The CDR3 sequence is CASSLDRGHEQYF. In DNA, the CDR3 is TGTGCCAGTAGCCTCGACAGGGGGCACGAGCAGTACTTC.